The clone carrying this TCR beta chain has only a few counts. This record comes from a study of T-cell reconstitution after alpha-beta-depleted transplantation in children. The CDR3 totals 22 residues. V lost 0 bases and J lost 0, with 27 bases in between. Unique molecular identifiers were incorporated when the TCRbeta library was constructed. TCRdb redid the calling of the PCR reads with MiXCR, one entry per CDR3 protein. The table lists about 340,000 distinct CDR3 sequences, 15% to 20% of them singletons. The sequencing used PBMCs, mostly from graft donor cells, collected 360 days after TCRalphabeta/CD19-depleted stem cell transplant. The clonotype was recovered from a male patient under 10 years old who had a stem cell transplant for acute lymphoblastic leukemia, so the T cells may come from the graft donor. The chain joins TRBV12-3 or TRBV12-4 to TRBJ2-1; possibly TRBD2 for D (6 bases). The CDR3 nucleotides are TGTGCCAGCAGTTTAGCGATAACGCTAGCGCAGTTTTATAGAGGCTCCTACAATGAGCAGTTCTTC. Its translation is CASSLAITLAQFYRGSYNEQFF.